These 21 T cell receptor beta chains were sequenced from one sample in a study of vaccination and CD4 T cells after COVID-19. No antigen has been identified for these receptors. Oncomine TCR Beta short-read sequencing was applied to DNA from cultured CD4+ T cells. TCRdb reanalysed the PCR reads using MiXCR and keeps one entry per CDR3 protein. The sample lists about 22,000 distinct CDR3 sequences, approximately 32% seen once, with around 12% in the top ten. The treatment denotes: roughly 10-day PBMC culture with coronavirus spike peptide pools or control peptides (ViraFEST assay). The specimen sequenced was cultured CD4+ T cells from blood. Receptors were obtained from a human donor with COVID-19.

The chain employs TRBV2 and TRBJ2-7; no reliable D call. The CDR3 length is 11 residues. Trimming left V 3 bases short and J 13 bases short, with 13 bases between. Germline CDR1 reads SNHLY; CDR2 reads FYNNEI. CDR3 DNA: TGTGCCAGCAGTGAGCACCGGGCCCCATACTTC. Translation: CASSEHRAPYF.

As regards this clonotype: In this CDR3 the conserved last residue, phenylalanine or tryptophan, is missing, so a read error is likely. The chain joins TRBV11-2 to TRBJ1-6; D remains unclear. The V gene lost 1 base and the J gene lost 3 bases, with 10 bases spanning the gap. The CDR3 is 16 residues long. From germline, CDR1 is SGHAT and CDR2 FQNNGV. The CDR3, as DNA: TGTGCCAGCAGCTTAGGAGAGCCAGGCTATAATTCACCCCTCCACTCT. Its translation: CASSLGEPGYNSPLHS.

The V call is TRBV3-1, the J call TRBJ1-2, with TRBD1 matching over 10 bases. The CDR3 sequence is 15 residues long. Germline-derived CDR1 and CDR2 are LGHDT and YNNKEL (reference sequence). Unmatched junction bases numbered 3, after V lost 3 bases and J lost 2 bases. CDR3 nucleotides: TGTGCCAGCAGCCAGGGGGGACAGGGGAACTATGGCTACACCTTC. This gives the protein CASSQGGQGNYGYTF.

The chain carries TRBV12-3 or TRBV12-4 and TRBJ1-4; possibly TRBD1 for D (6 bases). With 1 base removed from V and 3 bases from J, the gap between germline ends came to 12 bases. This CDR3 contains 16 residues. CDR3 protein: CASSLDPGAANEKLFF. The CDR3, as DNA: TGTGCCAGCAGTTTAGATCCAGGGGCGGCTAATGAAAAACTGTTTTTT.

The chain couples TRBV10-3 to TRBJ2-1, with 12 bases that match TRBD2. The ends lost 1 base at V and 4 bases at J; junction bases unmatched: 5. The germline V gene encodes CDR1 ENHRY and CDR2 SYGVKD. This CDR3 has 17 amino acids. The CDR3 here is CAISELLAGGLYNEQFF. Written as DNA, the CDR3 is TGTGCCATCAGTGAGTTACTAGCGGGGGGCCTTTACAATGAGCAGTTCTTC.

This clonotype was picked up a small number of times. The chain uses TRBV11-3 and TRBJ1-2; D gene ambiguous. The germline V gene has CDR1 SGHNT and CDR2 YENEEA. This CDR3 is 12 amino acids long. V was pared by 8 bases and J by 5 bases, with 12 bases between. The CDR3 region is CASSSRNYGYTF. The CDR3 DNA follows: TGTGCCAGCTCCAGCAGAAATTATGGCTACACCTTC. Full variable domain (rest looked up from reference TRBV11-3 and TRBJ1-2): EAGVVQSPRYKIIEKKQPVAFWCNPISGHNTLYWYLQNLGQGPELLIRYENEEAVDDSQLPKDRFSAERLKGVDSTLKIQPAELGDSAVYLCASSSRNYGYTFGSGTRLTVV.

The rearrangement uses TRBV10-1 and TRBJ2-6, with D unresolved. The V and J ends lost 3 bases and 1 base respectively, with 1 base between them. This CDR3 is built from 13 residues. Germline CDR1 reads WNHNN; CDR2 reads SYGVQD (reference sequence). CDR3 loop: CASSDSGANVLTF. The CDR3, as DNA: TGCGCCAGCAGTGATTCTGGGGCCAACGTCCTGACTTTC.

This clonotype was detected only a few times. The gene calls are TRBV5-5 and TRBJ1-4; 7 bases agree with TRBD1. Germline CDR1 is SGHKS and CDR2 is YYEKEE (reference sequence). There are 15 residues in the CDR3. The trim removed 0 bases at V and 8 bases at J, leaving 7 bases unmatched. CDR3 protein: CASSLGGTGVEKLFF. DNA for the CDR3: TGTGCCAGCAGCTTGGGGGGAACAGGGGTGGAAAAACTGTTTTTT.

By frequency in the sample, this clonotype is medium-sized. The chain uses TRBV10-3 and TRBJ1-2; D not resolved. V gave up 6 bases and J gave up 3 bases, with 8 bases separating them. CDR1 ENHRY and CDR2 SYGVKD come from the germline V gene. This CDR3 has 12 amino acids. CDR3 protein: CAISSYDYGYTF. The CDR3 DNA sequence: TGTGCCATCAGCTCTTACGACTATGGCTACACCTTC.

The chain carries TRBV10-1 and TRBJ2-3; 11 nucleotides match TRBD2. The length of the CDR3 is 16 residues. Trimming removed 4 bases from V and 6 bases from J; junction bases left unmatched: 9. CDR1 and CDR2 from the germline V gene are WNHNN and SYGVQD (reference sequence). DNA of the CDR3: TGCGCCAGCAGTGGCGGGACTAGCGGAGAACACGATACGCAGTATTTT. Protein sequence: CASSGGTSGEHDTQYF.

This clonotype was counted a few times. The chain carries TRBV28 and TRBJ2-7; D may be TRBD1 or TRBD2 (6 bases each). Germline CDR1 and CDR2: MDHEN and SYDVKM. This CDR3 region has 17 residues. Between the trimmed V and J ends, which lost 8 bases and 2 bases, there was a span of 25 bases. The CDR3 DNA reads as TGTGCCAGCCTAGATTCGGGGTTGGGGGGCCCACCCTACGAGCAGTACTTC. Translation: CASLDSGLGGPPYEQYF.

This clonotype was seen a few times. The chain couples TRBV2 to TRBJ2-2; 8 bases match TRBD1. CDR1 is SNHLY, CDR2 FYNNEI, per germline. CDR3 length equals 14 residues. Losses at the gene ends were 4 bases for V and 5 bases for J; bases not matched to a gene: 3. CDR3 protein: CASSGQGRTGELFF. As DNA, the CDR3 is TGTGCCAGCAGTGGACAGGGGAGGACCGGGGAGCTGTTTTTT.

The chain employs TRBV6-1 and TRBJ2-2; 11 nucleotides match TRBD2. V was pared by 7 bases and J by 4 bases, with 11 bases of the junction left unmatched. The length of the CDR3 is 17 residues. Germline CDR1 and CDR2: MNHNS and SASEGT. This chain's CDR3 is CASKLLGTSGSTGELFF. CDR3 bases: TGTGCCAGCAAGCTCTTGGGCACTAGCGGGAGCACCGGGGAGCTGTTTTTT.

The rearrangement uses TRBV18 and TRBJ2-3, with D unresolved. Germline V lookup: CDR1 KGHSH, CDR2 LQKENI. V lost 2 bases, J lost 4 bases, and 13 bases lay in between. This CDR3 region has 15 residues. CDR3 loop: CASSPFDRVADTQYF. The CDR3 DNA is TGTGCCAGCTCACCATTTGATAGGGTGGCAGATACGCAGTATTTT.

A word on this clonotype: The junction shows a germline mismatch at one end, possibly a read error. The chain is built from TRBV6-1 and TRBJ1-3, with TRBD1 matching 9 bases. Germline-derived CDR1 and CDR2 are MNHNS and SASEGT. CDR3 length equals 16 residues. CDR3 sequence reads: CASSADRGRSGNTIYF. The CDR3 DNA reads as TGTGCCAGCAGTGCGGACAGGGGAAGGTCTGGGAACACCATATATTTT.

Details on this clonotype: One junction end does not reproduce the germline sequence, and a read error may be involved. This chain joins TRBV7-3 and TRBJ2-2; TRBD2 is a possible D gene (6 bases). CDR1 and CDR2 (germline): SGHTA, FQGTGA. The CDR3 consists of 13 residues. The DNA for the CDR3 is TGTGCCAGCAGCATAACTAGCTTCGGGGAGCTGTTTTTT. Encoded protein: CASSITSFGELFF.

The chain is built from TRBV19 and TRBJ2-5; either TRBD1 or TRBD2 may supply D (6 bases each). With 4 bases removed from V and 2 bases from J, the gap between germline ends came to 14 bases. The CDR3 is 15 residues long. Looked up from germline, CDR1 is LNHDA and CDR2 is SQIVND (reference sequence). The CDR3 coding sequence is TGTGCCAGTAGTAGTAGGAGAGGGGGGCAAGAGACCCAGTACTTC. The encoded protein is CASSSRRGGQETQYF. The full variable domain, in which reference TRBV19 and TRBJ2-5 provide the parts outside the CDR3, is DGGITQSPKYLFRKEGQNVTLSCEQNLNHDAMYWYRQDPGQGLRLIYYSQIVNDFQKGDIAEGYSVSREKKESFPLTVTSAQKNPTAFYLCASSSRRGGQETQYFGPGTRLLVL.

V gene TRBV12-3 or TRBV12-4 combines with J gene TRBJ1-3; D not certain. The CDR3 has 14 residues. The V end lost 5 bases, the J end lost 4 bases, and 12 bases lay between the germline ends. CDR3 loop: CASSPTTGGNTIYF. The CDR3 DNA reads TGTGCCAGCAGTCCGACGACGGGAGGAAACACCATATATTTT.

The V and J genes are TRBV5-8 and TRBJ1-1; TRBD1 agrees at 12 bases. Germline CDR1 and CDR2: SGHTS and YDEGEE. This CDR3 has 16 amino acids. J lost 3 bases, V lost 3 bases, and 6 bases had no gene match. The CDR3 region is CASSSGQGAKYTEAFF. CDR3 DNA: TGTGCCAGCAGCTCGGGACAGGGGGCAAAATACACTGAAGCTTTCTTT. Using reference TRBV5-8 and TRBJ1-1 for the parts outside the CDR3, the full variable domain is EAGVTQSPTHLIKTRGQQATLRCSPISGHTSVYWYQQALGLGLQFLLWYDEGEERNRGNFPPRFSGRQFPNYSSELNVNALELEDSALYLCASSSGQGAKYTEAFFGQGTRLTVV.

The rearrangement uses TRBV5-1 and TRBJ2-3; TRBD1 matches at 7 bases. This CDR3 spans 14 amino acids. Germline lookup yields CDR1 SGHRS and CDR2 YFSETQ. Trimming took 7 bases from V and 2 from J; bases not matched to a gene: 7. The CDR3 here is CASHKGTATDTQYF. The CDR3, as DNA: TGCGCCAGCCATAAAGGGACAGCCACAGATACGCAGTATTTT.

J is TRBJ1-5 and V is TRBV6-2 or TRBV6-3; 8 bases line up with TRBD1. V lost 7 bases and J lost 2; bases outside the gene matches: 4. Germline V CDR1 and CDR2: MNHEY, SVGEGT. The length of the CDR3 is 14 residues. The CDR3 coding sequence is TGTGCCAGCAAACCGGGACAGGGCAATCAGCCCCAGCATTTT. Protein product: CASKPGQGNQPQHF.